This T cell receptor beta chain is drawn from a study of shared clonotypes between healthy human individuals. Whole-study findings and limits: Non-shared clonotypes had lower generation probabilities than those shared by all four donors.

The protocol was immunoSEQ multiplex PCR, while the TCRdb copy is restricted to in-frame clones and leaves out a portion. The table has 2 million to 2.5 million clones, about 93% seen once; the top ten hold roughly 1.8%. Naive CD8 isolation took CD45RO-negative cells positively selected for CCR7 and excluded terminally differentiated effector memory CD45RA+ cells. V was pared by 7 bases and J by 7 bases, with 10 bases between. The germline gives CDR1 SQVTM, CDR2 ANQGSEA. This CDR3 region has 10 residues. For this clone: Its target is not known.

The V gene is TRBV29-1, the J gene TRBJ1-1; D perhaps matches TRBD1 (6 bases). The sequencing input was naive CD8+ T cells from PBMCs. This TCR was recovered from a man aged 18 to 35 in good health. Some clones in this sample may be carry-over from other donors' samples. The CDR3 DNA reads TGCAGCGCACAACAGGGTGAAGCTTTCTTT. It translates to CSAQQGEAFF.